This passage covers 9 T cell receptor beta chains from one sample sequenced in a study of cytomegalovirus exposure and HLA in healthy donors. The PCR was carried out with 60 Vbeta primers and 13 Jbeta primers. Generated by immunoSEQ multiplex PCR, the TCRdb table keeps only in-frame clones and is missing some. Of 100,000 or so clones detected, roughly four fifths appear once; the ten largest clones hold 14%. What was sequenced was PBMCs. All receptors derive from a male donor in good health and CMV-seropositive.

This rearrangement joins TRBV29-1 to TRBJ2-3; D unresolved. The CDR3 is 14 residues long. Germline CDR1 and CDR2: SQVTM and ANQGSEA. V lost 5 bases and J lost 4, with 16 bases in between. The CDR3 is CSVKDLERADTQYF. DNA for the CDR3: TGCAGCGTTAAGGATCTAGAACGGGCAGATACGCAGTATTTT.

This clone was detected a few times. J is TRBJ2-7 and V is TRBV18, with D tentatively TRBD1 (5 bases). Germline V CDR1 and CDR2: KGHSH, LQKENI. V was pared by 3 bases and J by 0 bases, with 6 bases between. The CDR3 length is 13 residues. The CDR3 is CASSPRDSYEQYF. CDR3 nucleotide sequence: TGTGCCAGCTCACCCAGGGACTCCTACGAGCAGTACTTC.

The chain uses TRBV30 and TRBJ1-2; 9 nucleotides agree with TRBD1. This CDR3 has 14 amino acids. V lost 0 bases to trimming and J lost 5 bases; unmatched junction nucleotides: 4. The germline CDR1 and CDR2 sequences are GTSNPN and SVGIG (reference sequence). CDR3 sequence (DNA): TGTGCCTGGAGTGTACTGGGGACAGGGTATGGCTACACCTTC. Protein sequence: CAWSVLGTGYGYTF.

The V gene is TRBV19, the J gene TRBJ1-6, with D possibly being TRBD1 (5 bases). V dropped 11 bases and J dropped 0 bases, with 11 bases sitting between them. Germline V lookup: CDR1 LNHDA, CDR2 SQIVND (reference sequence). The CDR3 is 14 amino acids. CDR3 DNA sequence: TGTGCCTCAGGGCCTAGCTCCTATAATTCACCCCTCCACTTT. Amino acid sequence: CASGPSSYNSPLHF.

CDR3: CASSTDRRYGYTF. CDR3 sequence (DNA): TGTGCCAGCTCAACAGACAGGCGCTATGGCTACACCTTC. The chain is built from TRBV18 and TRBJ1-2; D is possibly TRBD1 (6 bases). The germline V gene encodes CDR1 KGHSH and CDR2 LQKENI. V lost 5 bases and J 4 bases, leaving 11 bases between the germline ends. The CDR3 is made up of 13 amino acids.

The V call is TRBV4-1, the J call TRBJ1-1; D is unclear. Trimming shortened V by 4 bases and J by 0 bases, and 12 bases separated the two germline ends. This CDR3 contains 15 residues. Germline V gene sequence: CDR1 MGHRA, CDR2 YSYEKL. The chain's CDR3 is CASSRGGLMNTEAFF. In DNA form, the CDR3 reads TGCGCCAGCAGCCGAGGAGGTCTGATGAACACTGAAGCTTTCTTT.

V gene TRBV5-4 combines with J gene TRBJ2-1; D call uncertain. V dropped 4 bases and J dropped 6 bases, with 11 bases sitting between them. Per germline, CDR1 SGHNT and CDR2 YYREEE (reference sequence). The CDR3 loop spans 13 amino acids. DNA for the CDR3: TGTGCCAGCAGCCATCTGAAAGCCAATGAGCAGTTCTTC. Translation: CASSHLKANEQFF. The full variable domain, with the rest looked up from reference TRBV5-4 and TRBJ2-1, is ETGVTQSPTHLIKTRGQQVTLRCSSQSGHNTVSWYQQALGQGPQFIFQYYREEENGRGNFPPRFSGLQFPNYSSELNVNALELDDSALYLCASSHLKANEQFFGPGTRLTVL.

The chain has TRBV7-2 and TRBJ2-5, with TRBD2 matching 14 bases. CDR1 is SGHTA, CDR2 FQGNSA, per germline. The CDR3 is made up of 17 amino acids. With 5 bases clipped from V and 4 bases from J, the junction kept 9 bases outside the gene matches. In DNA, the CDR3 is TGTGCCAGCAGCCAGGGACTAGCGGGGGCCGAAGGAGAGACCCAGTACTTC. It yields the protein CASSQGLAGAEGETQYF.

This clone was seen a handful of times. The chain is built from TRBV27 and TRBJ1-4; TRBD1 agrees at 10 bases. CDR3 length equals 15 residues. CDR1 is MNHEY and CDR2 is SMNVEV in the germline V gene (reference sequence). The trim removed 5 bases at V and 6 bases at J, leaving 6 bases unmatched. This CDR3 reads CASSTTGGWDEKLFF. CDR3 in DNA: TGTGCCAGCAGTACGACAGGGGGCTGGGATGAAAAACTGTTTTTT.